This T cell receptor (beta chain) comes out of a study of blood T cell repertoires in COVID-19. Across the study: Samples came from the United States, Italy and Spain, spanning acute and convalescent COVID-19. T cells, B-cell-depleted T cells, or PBMCs provided the cDNA or gDNA that served as material.

Authors' analysis steps: By means of reference gene primer amplification, nucleated cell counts were estimated. Assay used: immunoSEQ multiplex PCR; TCRdb lists only in-frame clones, some missing. Clone size and the V and J calls come from that table; the DNA yielded D and trimming. The sample records about 100,000 clones, 85% being singletons. Trimming pared 3 bases from V and 5 bases from J, leaving 7 bases between. The CDR3 runs to 12 residues. The sequencing sample was made of peripheral blood. This receptor was obtained from a woman in her 70s with active or convalescent COVID-19. This rearrangement joins TRBV12-3 or TRBV12-4 to TRBJ1-2; D not certain. The CDR3 DNA reads as TGTGCCAGCAGTTTTTTAGAGTATGGCTACACCTTC. Amino acids: CASSFLEYGYTF.